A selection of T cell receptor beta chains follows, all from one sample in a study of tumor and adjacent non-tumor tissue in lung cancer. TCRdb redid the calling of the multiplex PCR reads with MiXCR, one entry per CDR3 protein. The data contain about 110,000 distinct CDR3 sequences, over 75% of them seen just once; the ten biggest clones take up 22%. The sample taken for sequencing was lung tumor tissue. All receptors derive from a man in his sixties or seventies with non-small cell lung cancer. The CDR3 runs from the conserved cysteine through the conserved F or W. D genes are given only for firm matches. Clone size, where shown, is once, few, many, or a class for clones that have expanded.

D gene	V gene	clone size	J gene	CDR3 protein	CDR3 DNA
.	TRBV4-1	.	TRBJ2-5	CAGSQQWAQEAQYF	TGTGCCGGCAGCCAACAGTGGGCGCAAGAGGCCCAGTACTTC
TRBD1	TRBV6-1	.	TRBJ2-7	CGSSVDRAYEQYF	TGTGGCAGCAGTGTCGACAGGGCCTACGAGCAGTATTTC
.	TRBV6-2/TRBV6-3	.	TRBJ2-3	CASGYPMIVGHQDTQYF	TGTGCCAGCGGTTACCCTATGATAGTAGGCCACCAGGATACGCAGTATTTT
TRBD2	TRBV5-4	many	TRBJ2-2	CASSILGLVTGELFF	TGTGCCAGCAGCATCCTGGGACTAGTGACCGGGGAGCTGTTTTTT
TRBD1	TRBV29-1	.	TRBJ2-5	CDVEAGGETQYF	TGCGATGTTGAGGCAGGGGGAGAGACCCAGTACTTC
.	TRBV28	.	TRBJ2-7	CASSFRDKGEYF	TGTGCGAGCAGTTTCCGGGACAAGGGAGAGTACTTC
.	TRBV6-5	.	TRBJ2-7	CAVGWRIAGSYEQYF	TGTGCTGTCGGATGGAGAATAGCAGGTTCTTACGAGCAGTACTTC
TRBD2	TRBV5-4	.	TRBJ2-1	CASSYGLAGYSYYELFF	TGTGCAAGCAGCTACGGACTAGCGGGTTACTCCTACTATGAGCTGTTCTTC
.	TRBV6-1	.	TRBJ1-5	CASSEGRETVNQPQHF	TGTGCCAGCAGTGAAGGTAGAGAGACTGTAAATCAGCCCCAGCATTTT
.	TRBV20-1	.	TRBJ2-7	CSANTPYSYEQHF	TGCAGTGCTAACACGCCCTACTCCTACGAGCAGCACTTC
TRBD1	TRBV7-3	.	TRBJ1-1	CASSPQGVPTGNTEAFF	TGTGCCAGCAGCCCCCAGGGGGTCCCCACAGGGAACACTGAAGCTTTCTTT
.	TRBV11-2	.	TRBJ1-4	CTSRLVRRGKLFF	TGTACCAGCAGGTTAGTCAGAAGAGGAAAACTGTTTTTT
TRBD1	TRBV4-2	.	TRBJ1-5	CANSLQGTGDRPQHF	TGTGCGAACAGCCTTCAAGGGACAGGGGATCGGCCCCAGCATTTT
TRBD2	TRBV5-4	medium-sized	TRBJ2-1	CASSGAGTSGRAEQFF	TGTGCCAGCAGCGGAGCCGGGACTAGCGGGAGAGCGGAGCAGTTCTTC
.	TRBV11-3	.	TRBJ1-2	CASNPGAYGCTF	TGTGCCAGCAACCCGGGTGCCTATGGGTGCACCTTC
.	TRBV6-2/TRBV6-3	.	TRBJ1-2	CASSHPGQRNYGYTF	TGTGCCAGCAGTCATCCGGGACAAAGAAACTATGGCTACACCTTC
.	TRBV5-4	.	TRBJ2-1	CASGFSSQMSNEHFF	TGTGCCAGCGGCTTTTCATCCCAGATGAGCAATGAACATTTCTTC
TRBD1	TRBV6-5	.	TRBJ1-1	CASSYSSDRRALENTEAFF	TGTGCCAGCAGCTACTCGTCGGACAGGCGTGCCTTGGAGAACACTGAAGCTTTCTTT
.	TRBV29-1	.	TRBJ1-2	CSVVAGLGYTF	TGCAGTGTAGTTGCAGGTCTGGGCTACACCTTC
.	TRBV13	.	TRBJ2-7	CASSSATGDEEYF	TGTGCCAGCAGCTCAGCCACGGGTGACGAGGAGTACTTC
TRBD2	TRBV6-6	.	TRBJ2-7	CANSTPSGCFDEQYF	TGTGCCAACTCTACCCCTAGCGGGTGTTTTGACGAGCAGTACTTC
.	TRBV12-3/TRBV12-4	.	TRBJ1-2	CVSNLGYPYGYTF	TGTGTCAGCAATTTAGGATATCCCTATGGCTACACCTTC
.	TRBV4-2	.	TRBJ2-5	CASSPMADGQFEGTQYF	TGTGCCAGCAGCCCAATGGCCGACGGACAATTTGAAGGGACCCAGTACTTC
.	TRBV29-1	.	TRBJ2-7	CSVGDGSYEVYF	.
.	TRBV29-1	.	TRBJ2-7	CIAWGTIPEKYF	TGCATCGCCTGGGGGACGATCCCCGAGAAGTACTTC
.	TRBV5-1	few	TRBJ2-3	CANSLGDITDTQYF	TGCGCTAACAGCTTGGGGGACATCACAGATACGCAGTATTTT
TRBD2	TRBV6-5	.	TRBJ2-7	CASSYSTGTSTREQYF	TGTGCCAGCAGTTACTCTACCGGGACTAGTACTCGCGAGCAATACTTC
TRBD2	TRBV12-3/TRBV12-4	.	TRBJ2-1	CVSSLSREGNEQFF	TGTGTCAGCAGTCTATCGCGGGAGGGCAATGAACAGTTCTTC
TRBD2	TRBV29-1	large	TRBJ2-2	CSADVAGGTGELFF	TGCAGCGCTGACGTAGCGGGGGGCACCGGGGAGCTGTTTTTT
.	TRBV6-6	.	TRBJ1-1	CISSYTYRETEAFF	TGTATCAGCAGTTATACCTACAGAGAGACTGAAGCTTTCTTT
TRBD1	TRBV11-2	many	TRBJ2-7	CASSSQGARGEQYF	TGTGCCAGCAGCTCACAGGGGGCGCGGGGCGAGCAGTACTTC
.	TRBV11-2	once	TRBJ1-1	CESSIANSRNTEAFF	TGTGAAAGCAGCATCGCCAATTCAAGGAACACTGAAGCTTTCTTT
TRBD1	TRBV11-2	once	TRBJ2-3	CARNSQGFSDMQYF	TGTGCCAGGAACTCACAGGGGTTCTCAGATATGCAGTATTTT
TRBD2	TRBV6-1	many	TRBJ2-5	CASSNQGRDLGSGTQYF	TGTGCCAGCAGTAACCAAGGGAGGGATCTGGGGTCAGGGACCCAGTACTTC
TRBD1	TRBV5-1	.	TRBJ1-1	CASSKRTGMNTETFF	TGCGCCAGCAGCAAGAGGACAGGGATGAACACTGAAACTTTCTTT
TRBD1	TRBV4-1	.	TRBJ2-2	CASSLGQEGTGELFF	TGCGCTAGCAGCCTCGGACAGGAAGGGACCGGTGAGCTGTTTTTT
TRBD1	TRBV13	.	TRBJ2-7	CASCSTTGDELYF	TGTGCCAGCTGCTCAACCACAGGGGACGAGCTGTACTTC
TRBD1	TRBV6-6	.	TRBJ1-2	CARSPGTGEYGYTF	TGTGCCAGGAGTCCCGGGACAGGGGAATATGGCTACACCTTC
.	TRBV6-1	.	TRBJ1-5	CVSSDIGVGTNQPQHF	TGTGTCAGCAGTGATATCGGGGTAGGGACCAATCAGCCCCAGCATTTT
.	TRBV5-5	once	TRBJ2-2	CASSLEAGLGELLF	TGTGCCAGCAGCTTGGAGGCAGGGCTCGGGGAGCTGTTATTC
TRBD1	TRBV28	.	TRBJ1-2	CASRSGTVIYGYTF	TGTGCCAGCAGGAGCGGGACAGTTATCTATGGCTACACTTTC
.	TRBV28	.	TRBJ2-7	CASRGHGLHRDYEQYF	TGTGCCAGTAGGGGACATGGGCTCCATCGGGACTACGAGCAGTACTTC
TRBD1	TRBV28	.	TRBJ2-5	CASSLGWTGKLQETQYF	TGTGCCAGCAGTTTAGGGTGGACAGGGAAATTGCAAGAGACCCAGTACTTC
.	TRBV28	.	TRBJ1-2	CASSPRGSAWGYTF	TGTGCCAGCAGTCCACGTGGGTCCGCCTGGGGCTACACCTTC
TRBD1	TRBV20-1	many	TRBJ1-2	CSASNRGDYGYTF	TGCAGTGCTAGTAACAGGGGTGACTATGGCTACACCTTC
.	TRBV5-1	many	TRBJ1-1	CASSLVRTNTEAFF	TGCGCCAGCAGCTTGGTCCGAACGAACACTGAAGCTTTCTTT
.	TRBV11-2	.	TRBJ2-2	CASSLDSQSGELHF	TGTGCCAGCAGCCTGGACAGTCAGTCCGGGGAGCTACATTTT
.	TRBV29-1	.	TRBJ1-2	CSVYRRVRSDGYTF	TGCAGCGTCTATCGACGAGTCCGGAGCGATGGCTACACCTTC
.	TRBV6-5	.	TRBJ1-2	CASSYSPPAERHTF	TGTGCCAGCAGTTACTCTCCCCCCGCGGAAAGACACACGTTC
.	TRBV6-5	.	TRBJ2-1	CASSALDGHEQFF	TGTGCCAGCAGTGCCCTGGATGGTCACGAACAGTTCTTC
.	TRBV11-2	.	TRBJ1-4	CAGSRSGTSNEKLFF	TGTGCCGGCAGTAGAAGTGGGACAAGTAACGAAAAACTGTTTTTT
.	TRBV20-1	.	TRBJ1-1	CSARDSGPSGTEAFF	TGCAGTGCTAGAGATAGCGGACCGTCCGGGACAGAAGCTTTCTTT
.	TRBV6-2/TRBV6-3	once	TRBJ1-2	CASSYDHSFLNYAYTF	TGTGCCAGCAGTTACGATCACAGTTTCTTGAACTATGCCTACACCTTC
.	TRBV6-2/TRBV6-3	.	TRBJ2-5	CAIEGVAASETQYF	TGTGCCATCGAGGGAGTAGCGGCGTCAGAGACCCAGTACTTC
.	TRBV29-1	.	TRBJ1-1	CSVLGVAGWAIF	TGCAGCGTCCTGGGGGTTGCGGGTTGGGCTATCTTT
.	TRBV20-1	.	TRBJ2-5	CRARDITSRGETQYF	TGCAGAGCTAGAGATATCACTAGTCGAGGAGAGACCCAATACTTC
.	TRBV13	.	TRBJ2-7	CASSSTIGDEQYF	TGTGCTAGCAGCTCAACCATAGGGGACGAGCAGTACTTC
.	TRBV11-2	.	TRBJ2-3	CASSLDTDTQYF	TGTGCCAGCAGCTTGGACACAGATACGCAGTATTTT
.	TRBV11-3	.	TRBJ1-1	CATSLFSIRMNTQAFF	TGTGCCACCAGCTTATTCAGCATCAGGATGAACACTCAAGCCTTCTTT
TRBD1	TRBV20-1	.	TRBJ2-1	CSADGTGQQSYNEQFF	TGCAGTGCTGATGGAACGGGACAGCAATCCTACAATGAGCAGTTCTTC